Following are 11 T cell receptor beta chains from one sample sequenced in a study of blood T cell repertoires in COVID-19. Repertoires were generated with immunoSEQ multiplex PCR, while TCRdb's copy carries only in-frame clones and drops some. Counted here are 70,000 or so clones, 76% occurring once; the ten biggest clones make up under 15%. The specimen sequenced was peripheral blood. These receptors originate from a man aged 55 to 69 with COVID-19, enrolled during active disease.

V usage is TRBV4-1 and J usage is TRBJ2-7; tentative D call: TRBD1 (8 bases). Germline V gives CDR1 MGHRA, CDR2 YSYEKL. The CDR3 loop spans 17 amino acids. The V and J ends lost 6 bases and 0 bases respectively, with 21 bases between them. The CDR3 here is CASRRDRSGLLSYEQYF. The CDR3 DNA reads TGCGCCAGCAGGCGGGACAGGTCGGGACTACTCTCCTACGAGCAGTACTTC.

The genes are TRBV9 and TRBJ2-2, with 8 bases that match TRBD2. V dropped 0 bases and J dropped 6; count of bases not matched to a gene: 1. The CDR3 extends over 14 amino acids. Germline V CDR1 and CDR2: SGDLS, YYNGEE. CDR3 sequence reads: CASSVAGGPGELFF. The CDR3, as DNA: TGTGCCAGCAGCGTAGCGGGAGGGCCCGGGGAGCTGTTTTTT.

This chain uses TRBV7-3 with TRBJ2-2; D is undetermined. The CDR3 consists of 12 residues. Per the germline V gene, CDR1 is SGHTA and CDR2 is FQGTGA. Trimming cost V 5 bases and J 4 bases, with 5 bases left between them. CDR3 nucleotides: TGTGCCAGCAGCCCCCGCACCGGGGAGCTGTTTTTT. Translation gives CASSPRTGELFF.

The CDR3 spells CASSQGRGPFAAGYTF. CDR3 nucleotide sequence: TGTGCCAGCTCACAGGGCAGGGGGCCGTTTGCAGCTGGCTACACCTTC. The genes are TRBV18 and TRBJ1-2; 8 bases line up with TRBD1. CDR1 is KGHSH, CDR2 LQKENI, per germline. The CDR3 totals 16 residues. The ends lost 4 bases at V and 7 bases at J; junction bases unmatched: 14.

This chain links TRBV14 with TRBJ2-5; no clear D. Germline V gene sequence: CDR1 SGHDN, CDR2 FVKESK. V lost 0 bases and J lost 5, with 10 bases in between. The CDR3 runs to 14 residues. CDR3 DNA: TGTGCCAGCAGCCAAGAGGTCTACGGGGAGACCCAGTACTTC. Translation gives CASSQEVYGETQYF.

V and J are TRBV11-2 and TRBJ2-1; TRBD2 matches 14 bases. The germline V gene has CDR1 SGHAT and CDR2 FQNNGV. V gave up 5 bases and J gave up 6 bases; unmatched junction bases: 3. This CDR3 is built from 15 residues. CDR3 residues: CASSRGTSGGNEQFF. The CDR3 DNA sequence: TGTGCCAGCAGCCGCGGGACTAGCGGGGGCAATGAGCAGTTCTTC.

The sample holds a few counts of this clone. V gene TRBV13 combines with J gene TRBJ2-3, with D possibly being TRBD2 (6 bases). V was clipped by 3 bases and J by 4 bases, with 11 bases between them. This CDR3 region has 14 residues. Germline V CDR1 and CDR2: PRHDT, FYEKMQ (reference sequence). The CDR3 protein is CASSFTGGADTQYF. In DNA, the CDR3 is TGTGCCAGCAGCTTTACCGGAGGGGCAGATACGCAGTATTTT.

The V call is TRBV5-1, the J call TRBJ2-2; 12 bases fit TRBD2. V trimming: 6 bases; J trimming: 2 bases; junction bases outside the gene matches: 5. Germline-derived CDR1 and CDR2 are SGHRS and YFSETQ. This CDR3 contains 16 residues. CDR3 coding DNA: TGCGCCAGCAAAGTGACTAGCGGGAGAAACACCGGGGAGCTGTTTTTT. Protein product: CASKVTSGRNTGELFF.

The chain joins TRBV28 to TRBJ1-5, with 8 bases lining up with TRBD1. The CDR3 totals 15 residues. Germline V gives CDR1 MDHEN, CDR2 SYDVKM. Trimming removed 5 bases from V and 3 bases from J; junction bases left unmatched: 6. In nucleotides, the CDR3 is TGTGCCAGCAGTGAATTGACAGGGGACAATCAGCCCCAGCATTTT. Its translation: CASSELTGDNQPQHF.

The J gene is TRBJ1-1, the V gene TRBV2; 8 bases are shared with TRBD1. CDR3 size: 13 residues. V was pared by 5 bases and J by 7 bases, with 6 bases of the junction left unmatched. From germline, CDR1 is SNHLY and CDR2 FYNNEI. DNA for the CDR3: TGTGCCAGCAGTTCAGGGGGCGGTTTTGAAGCTTTCTTT. It translates to CASSSGGGFEAFF.

The chain employs TRBV21-1 and TRBJ2-7; the listed D gene, TRBD1, was not tested against the DNA. TRBV21-1 is recorded as a pseudogene. The CDR3 loop spans 12 amino acids. CDR3 protein: CASIQGAYEQYF. For the CDR3, the DNA is TGTGCCAGCATCCAGGGGGCCTACGAGCAGTACTTC.